This T cell receptor (beta chain) was obtained from a study of blood T cells in healthy people across ages. A sample-barcoded 5' primer and a J-beta primer mix were used in a second PCR of roughly 7 to 12 cycles. TCRdb re-derived calls from the 5' RACE reads in MiXCR, one entry per CDR3 protein. The sample shows about 1.5 million distinct CDR3 sequences, 35% to 45% of them seen only once. Germline values: CDR1 MNHNS, CDR2 SASEGT. There are 15 residues in the CDR3. Losses at the gene ends were 0 bases for V and 4 bases for J; bases not matched to a gene: 4. The gene calls are TRBV6-1 and TRBJ2-5; 8 bases are a match to TRBD2. Input material: blood. The receptor was isolated from a woman aged 18-29 years in good health. The CDR3 DNA follows: TGTGCCAGCAGTGAAGCGAGCAGCGGGAGAGAGACCCAGTACTTC. Translated: CASSEASSGRETQYF.